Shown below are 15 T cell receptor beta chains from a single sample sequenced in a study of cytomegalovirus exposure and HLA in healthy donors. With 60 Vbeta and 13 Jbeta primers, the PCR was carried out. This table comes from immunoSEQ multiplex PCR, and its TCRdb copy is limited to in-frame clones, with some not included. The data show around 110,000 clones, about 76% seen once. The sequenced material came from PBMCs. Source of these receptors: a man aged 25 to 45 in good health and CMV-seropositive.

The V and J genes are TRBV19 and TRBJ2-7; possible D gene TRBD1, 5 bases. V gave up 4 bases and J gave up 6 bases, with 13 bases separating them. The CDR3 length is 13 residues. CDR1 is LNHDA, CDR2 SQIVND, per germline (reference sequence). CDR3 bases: TGTGCCAGTAGTAGCAGGGTTGGTGGCGAGCAGTACTTC. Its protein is CASSSRVGGEQYF.

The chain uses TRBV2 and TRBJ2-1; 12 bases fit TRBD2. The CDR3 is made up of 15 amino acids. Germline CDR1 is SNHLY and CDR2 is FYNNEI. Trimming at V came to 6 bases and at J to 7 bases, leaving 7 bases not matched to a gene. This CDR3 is CASSARTSGANEQFF. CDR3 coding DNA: TGTGCCAGCAGCGCTCGGACTAGCGGGGCGAATGAGCAGTTCTTC.

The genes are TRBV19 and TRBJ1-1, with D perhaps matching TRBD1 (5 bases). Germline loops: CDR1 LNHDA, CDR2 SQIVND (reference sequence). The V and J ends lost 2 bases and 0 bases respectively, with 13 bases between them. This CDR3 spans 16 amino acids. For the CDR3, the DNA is TGTGCCAGTAGTATAAAGGTTCAGGGAATGAACACTGAAGCTTTCTTT. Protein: CASSIKVQGMNTEAFF.

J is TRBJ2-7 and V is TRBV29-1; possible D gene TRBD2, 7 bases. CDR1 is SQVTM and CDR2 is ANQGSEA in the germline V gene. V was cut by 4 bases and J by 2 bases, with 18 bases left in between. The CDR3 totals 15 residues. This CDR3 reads CSVGGGGDTPYEQYF. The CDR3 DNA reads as TGCAGCGTTGGGGGAGGGGGGGATACCCCCTACGAGCAGTACTTC.

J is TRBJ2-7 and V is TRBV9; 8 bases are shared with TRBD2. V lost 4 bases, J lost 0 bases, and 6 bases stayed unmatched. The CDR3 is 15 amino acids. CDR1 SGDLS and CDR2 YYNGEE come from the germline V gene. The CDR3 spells CASSRIAGSSYEQYF. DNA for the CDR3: TGTGCCAGCAGCAGGATAGCGGGGAGCTCCTACGAGCAGTACTTC. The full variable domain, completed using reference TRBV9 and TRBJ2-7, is DSGVTQTPKHLITATGQRVTLRCSPRSGDLSVYWYQQSLDQGLQFLIQYYNGEERAKGNILERFSAQQFPDLHSELNLSSLELGDSALYFCASSRIAGSSYEQYFGPGTRLTVT.

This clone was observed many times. CDR3 nucleotides: TGTGCCAGCAGTTATGCCGGGACAGGGTCCTCCTACGAGCAGTACTTC. Translated, it gives CASSYAGTGSSYEQYF. This chain uses TRBV6-5 with TRBJ2-7, with 9 bases lining up with TRBD1. The V gene end was trimmed by 3 bases and the J gene end by 0 bases; junction bases not matched to a gene: 6. Germline lookup yields CDR1 MNHEY and CDR2 SVGAGI. The CDR3 is 16 residues long.

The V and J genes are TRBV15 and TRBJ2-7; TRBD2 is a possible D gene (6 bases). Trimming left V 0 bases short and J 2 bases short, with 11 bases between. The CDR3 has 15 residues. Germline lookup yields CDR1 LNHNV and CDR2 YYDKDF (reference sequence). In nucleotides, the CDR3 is TGTGCCACCAGCAGAGAGCGGGGCAGGGCCTACGAGCAGTACTTC. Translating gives CATSRERGRAYEQYF.

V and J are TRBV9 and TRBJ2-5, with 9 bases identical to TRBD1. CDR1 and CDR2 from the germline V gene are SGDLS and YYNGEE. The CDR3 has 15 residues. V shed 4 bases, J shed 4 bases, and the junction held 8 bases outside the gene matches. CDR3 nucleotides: TGTGCCAGCAGCCGCCTTGACAGGGGGGGAGAGACCCAGTACTTC. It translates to CASSRLDRGGETQYF.

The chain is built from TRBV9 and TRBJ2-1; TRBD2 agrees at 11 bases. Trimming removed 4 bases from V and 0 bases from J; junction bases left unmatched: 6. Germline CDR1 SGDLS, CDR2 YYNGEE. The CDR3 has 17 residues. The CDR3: CASSHSGGAFSYNEQFF. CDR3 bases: TGTGCCAGCAGCCATAGCGGGGGGGCGTTCTCCTACAATGAGCAGTTCTTC.

The CDR3 sequence: CASRAAGTVVYEQYF. CDR3 sequence (DNA): TGTGCCAGCAGGGCTGCCGGGACAGTAGTCTACGAGCAGTACTTC. The V gene is TRBV28, the J gene TRBJ2-7, with 7 bases aligning to TRBD1. From germline, CDR1 is MDHEN and CDR2 SYDVKM. Trimming cost V 6 bases and J 3 bases; bases outside gene matches: 11. The CDR3 spans 15 residues. Full variable domain (missing parts from reference TRBV28 and TRBJ2-7): DVKVTQSSRYLVKRTGEKVFLECVQDMDHENMFWYRQDPGLGLRLIYFSYDVKMKEKGDIPEGYSVSREKKERFSLILESASTNQTSMYLCASRAAGTVVYEQYFGPGTRLTVT.

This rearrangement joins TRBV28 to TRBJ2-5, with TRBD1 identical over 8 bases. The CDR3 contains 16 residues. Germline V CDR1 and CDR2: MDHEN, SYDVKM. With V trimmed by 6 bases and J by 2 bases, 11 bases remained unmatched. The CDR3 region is CASSSRTGYIQETQYF. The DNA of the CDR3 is TGTGCCAGCAGCTCCCGGACAGGGTACATACAAGAGACCCAGTACTTC.

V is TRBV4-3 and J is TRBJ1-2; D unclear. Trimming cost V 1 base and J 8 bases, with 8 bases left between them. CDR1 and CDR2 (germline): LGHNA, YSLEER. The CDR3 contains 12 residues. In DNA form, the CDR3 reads TGCGCCAGCAGCCAAGGGCCCCTGGGCTACACCTTC. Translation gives CASSQGPLGYTF.

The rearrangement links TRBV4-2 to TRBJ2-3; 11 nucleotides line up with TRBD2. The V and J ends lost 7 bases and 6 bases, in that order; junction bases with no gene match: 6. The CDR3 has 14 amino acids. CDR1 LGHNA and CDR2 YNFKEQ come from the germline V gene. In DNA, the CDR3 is TGTGCCAGCACCGCTAGCGGGGGGCAGGATACGCAGTATTTT. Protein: CASTASGGQDTQYF.

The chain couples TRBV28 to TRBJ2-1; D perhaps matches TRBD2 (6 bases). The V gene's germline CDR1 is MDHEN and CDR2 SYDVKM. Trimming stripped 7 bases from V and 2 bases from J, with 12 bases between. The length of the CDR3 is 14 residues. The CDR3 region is CASKGAGTYNEQFF. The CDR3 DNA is TGTGCCAGCAAAGGCGCGGGGACCTACAATGAGCAGTTCTTC.

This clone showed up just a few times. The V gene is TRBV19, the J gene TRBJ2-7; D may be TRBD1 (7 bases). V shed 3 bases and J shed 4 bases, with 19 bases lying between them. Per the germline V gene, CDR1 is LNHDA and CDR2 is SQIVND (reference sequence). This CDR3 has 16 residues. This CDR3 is CASSINRGGSPYEQYF. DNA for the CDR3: TGTGCCAGTAGTATCAACAGGGGAGGATCTCCGTACGAGCAGTACTTC.